Listed below are T cell receptor beta chains from one sample, sequenced in a study of graft-versus-host responses after intestinal transplantation. Measured with immunoSEQ multiplex PCR; TCRdb has only the in-frame clones, and not every one. The repertoire holds tens of thousands of clones, with 90% to 95% as singletons. The specimen was PBMCs, collected 16 days after intestinal transplant. Receptors were obtained from a human patient who received an intestinal transplant, so some T cells may come from the graft donor. Each CDR3 is given with its conserved first and last residue. Fields, in order: V gene, D gene, J gene, clone size, CDR3 protein, CDR3 DNA. D genes are given only for firm matches. The size field is filled for only some rows; it gives once, few, many or a size class.

>TRBV29-1|TRBD1|TRBJ2-1|NA
CSATTGTGYNEQFF
TGCAGCGCCACAACCGGGACAGGGTACAATGAGCAGTTCTTC
>TRBV19|NA|TRBJ2-4|NA
CATGMGGSKNIQYF
TGTGCCACCGGTATGGGAGGATCCAAAAACATCCAGTACTTC
>TRBV7-9|NA|TRBJ2-2|NA
CASSLQGNTGELFF
TGTGCCAGCAGCCTACAGGGGAACACCGGGGAGCTGTTTTTT
>TRBV15|NA|TRBJ2-7|NA
CATSRDRGNYEQYF
TGTGCCACCAGCAGAGATCGAGGCAACTACGAGCAGTACTTC
>TRBV27|TRBD2|TRBJ2-1|NA
CASSSGTSGRSPEQFF
TGTGCCAGCAGTTCCGGGACTAGCGGGAGAAGTCCTGAGCAGTTCTTC
>TRBV28|NA|TRBJ1-5|NA
CASSYWIDSSNQPQHF
TGTGCCAGCAGTTACTGGATCGACAGTTCCAATCAGCCCCAGCATTTT
>TRBV4-1|NA|TRBJ2-7|NA
CASSLSSSYEQYF
TGCGCCAGCAGCCTGTCGAGCTCCTACGAGCAGTACTTC
>TRBV6-5|TRBD2|TRBJ2-7|NA
CASSYASGSGIEQYF
TGTGCCAGCAGTTACGCTAGCGGGAGTGGTATCGAGCAGTACTTC
>TRBV28|NA|TRBJ2-7|NA
CASSFKGREQYF
TGTGCCAGCAGTTTTAAAGGTCGCGAGCAGTACTTC
>TRBV5-6|NA|TRBJ2-7|NA
CASSLIPYEQYF
TGTGCCAGCAGCTTGATACCTTACGAGCAGTACTTC
>TRBV28|TRBD2|TRBJ2-7|NA
CASTQGGFDEQYF
TGTGCCAGCACCCAGGGAGGGTTTGACGAGCAGTACTTC
>TRBV28|TRBD2|TRBJ2-3|NA
CASSSLGLAAVWDTQYF
TGTGCCAGCAGTTCCCTCGGACTAGCGGCTGTTTGGGATACGCAGTATTTT
>TRBV28|TRBD1|TRBJ1-5|NA
CASRRTGYNQPQHF
TGTGCCAGCAGGCGGACAGGGTACAATCAGCCCCAGCATTTT
>TRBV6-6|NA|TRBJ2-1|once
CASSYGGDEQFF
TGTGCCAGCAGTTACGGGGGCGATGAGCAGTTCTTC
>TRBV11-2|NA|TRBJ2-1|NA
CASSLSWERGNEQFF
TGTGCCAGCAGCTTAAGCTGGGAACGGGGCAATGAGCAGTTCTTC
>TRBV5-6|NA|TRBJ2-5|NA
CASSQGTIMTQYF
TGTGCCAGCAGCCAGGGGACAATAATGACCCAGTACTTC
>TRBV19|TRBD1|TRBJ1-2|NA
CASWPGQYNYGYTF
TGTGCCAGTTGGCCGGGACAGTATAACTATGGCTACACCTTC
>TRBV9|NA|TRBJ1-2|NA
CASSVDGRNYGYTF
TGTGCCAGCAGCGTAGATGGCAGAAACTATGGCTACACCTTC
>TRBV6-4|NA|TRBJ1-2|NA
CASSEGGKGRDYGYTF
TGTGCCAGCAGTGAAGGGGGGAAGGGGAGGGACTATGGCTACACCTTC
>TRBV10-2|TRBD1|TRBJ2-3|NA
CASTPDRAEADTQYF
TGCGCCAGCACTCCTGACAGGGCCGAAGCGGATACGCAGTATTTT
>TRBV28|NA|TRBJ2-7|NA
CASSFGTYEQYF
TGTGCCAGCAGTTTCGGGACCTACGAGCAGTACTTC
>TRBV2|NA|TRBJ2-7|once
CASTDPISYEQYF
TGTGCCAGCACTGACCCTATCTCCTACGAGCAGTACTTC
>TRBV10-3|NA|TRBJ1-1|NA
CAISDGNTEAFF
TGTGCCATCAGCGACGGGAACACTGAAGCTTTCTTT
>TRBV5-8|NA|TRBJ1-5|NA
CASSFYQGINQPQHF
TGTGCCAGCAGCTTTTATCAGGGGATCAATCAGCCCCAGCATTTT
>TRBV7-9|TRBD2|TRBJ2-7|NA
CASSPGGGDWYEQYF
TGTGCCAGCAGCCCCGGGGGGGGAGATTGGTACGAGCAGTACTTC
>TRBV6-7|NA|TRBJ2-1|NA
CASSYYWGSSYNEQFF
TGTGCCAGCAGTTACTATTGGGGGAGCTCCTACAATGAGCAGTTCTTC
>TRBV28|NA|TRBJ2-5|NA
CASSLSGGETQYF
TGTGCCAGCAGTTTATCGGGTGGGGAGACCCAGTACTTC
>TRBV7-3|TRBD2|TRBJ2-6|NA
CASSLAGASGANVLTF
TGTGCCAGCAGCTTAGCGGGAGCATCGGGGGCCAACGTCCTGACTTTC
>TRBV19|TRBD2|TRBJ2-1|NA
CASSILAGDNEQFF
TGTGCCAGTAGTATTCTAGCGGGAGACAATGAGCAGTTCTTC
>TRBV4-1|NA|TRBJ2-1|NA
CASSQVDSWFF
TGCGCCAGCAGCCAAGTGGACTCCTGGTTCTTC
>TRBV7-3|TRBD2|TRBJ2-1|NA
CASSPGTSGRVNEQFF
TGTGCCAGCAGCCCAGGGACTAGCGGGAGAGTCAATGAGCAGTTCTTC